Detailed here is one T cell receptor (beta chain). The data derive from a study of blood T cell repertoires in COVID-19. The ends were cut back, 3 bases at V and 7 bases at J, with 17 bases in the middle. Germline V gene data show CDR1 as SNHLY and CDR2 as FYNNEI. The CDR3 consists of 15 residues. The table came from immunoSEQ multiplex PCR; TCRdb's copy has only in-frame clones and leaves some out. The sample carries nearly 350,000 clones, approximately 89% recorded once. This clonotype originated in a woman under 30 who had recovered from COVID-19. The sample consisted of peripheral blood. The chain combines TRBV2 with TRBJ2-3; D gene ambiguous. CDR3: CASSELRILTNTQYF. As DNA, the CDR3 is TGTGCCAGCAGTGAGTTGCGGATCCTCACGAATACGCAGTATTTT.